This T cell receptor beta chain comes out of a study of cytomegalovirus exposure and HLA in healthy donors. Study details: A preliminary data release comprised roughly 80 million unique TCRs obtained from HLA-typed donors. Study conclusions and caveats: Under in vitro conditions, a few CMV-associated chains were confirmed as specific for CMV antigens.

On this clone: The antigen remains unidentified.

The PCR used 60 Vbeta and 13 Jbeta primers. Sequenced by immunoSEQ multiplex PCR; TCRdb stores in-frame clones only, minus some. The sample lists 150,000 or so clones, almost 80% occurring once. Unmatched junction bases numbered 7, after V lost 5 bases and J lost 5 bases. Germline lookup yields CDR1 MGHDK and CDR2 SYGVNS. The CDR3 loop spans 14 amino acids. The sample comprised PBMCs. The rearrangement uses TRBV25-1 and TRBJ2-7; TRBD1 aligns across 9 bases. The sequence derives from a man aged 40-50 years in good health and CMV-seropositive. The CDR3 region has the DNA TGTGCCAGCAGTACGGGACAGGGTCGGCACGAGCAGTACTTC. Its translation: CASSTGQGRHEQYF.